The sequence of this TCR beta chain was determined in a study of cytomegalovirus exposure and HLA in healthy donors. Germline V gene lookup returns CDR1 SGHRS and CDR2 YFSETQ. Trimming pared 4 bases from V and 3 bases from J, leaving 14 bases between. This CDR3 region has 16 residues. Only in-frame clones appear in the TCRdb table, and some are missing; sequencing was by immunoSEQ multiplex PCR. The data contain approximately 100,000 clones, about 90% of them seen just once; the ten biggest clones take up around 2.1%. With regard to this clone: Its antigen is currently unknown.

Findings and limits, study-wide: Confirmation in vitro established that a few CMV-associated chains were specific for CMV antigens. As was reported, the classifier diagnosed cytomegalovirus status with high specificity and sensitivity.

Material for sequencing was PBMCs. The genes are TRBV5-1 and TRBJ1-6; the D gene is possibly TRBD1 (6 bases). The sequence was collected from a woman aged 18-30 years in good health and CMV-seronegative. The CDR3 nucleotides read TGCGCCAGCAGCCCACCCGGGACAAGCTATAATTCACCCCTCCACTTT. Its translation: CASSPPGTSYNSPLHF.